The source of this TCR beta chain is a study of blood T cell repertoires in COVID-19. Whole-study context: Samples representing acute and convalescent COVID-19 were sourced from the United States, Italy and Spain. Sources were T cells, B-cell-depleted T cells, or PBMCs; the material itself was cDNA or gDNA.

This clone was seen more than once but under ten times. In the study's own analysis: By means of reference gene primer amplification, nucleated cell counts were estimated. TCRdb's copy holds only in-frame clones and misses some; the assay was immunoSEQ multiplex PCR. V and J calls plus clone size are reproduced from that table; the DNA served to infer D and trimming. The sample has tens of thousands of clones; roughly nine tenths are singletons. From germline, CDR1 is LNHDA and CDR2 SQIVND (reference sequence). The trim removed 0 bases at V and 9 bases at J, leaving 11 bases unmatched. CDR3 length: 16 residues.

The chain joins TRBV19 to TRBJ2-1, with 7 nucleotides matching TRBD1. The specimen was peripheral blood. This clonotype originated in a man aged 60 to 75 with acute or convalescent COVID-19. The CDR3 DNA sequence: TGTGCCAGTAGTATAGATCGTACAGGGGTCTTTGGTGAGCAGTTCTTC. It yields the protein CASSIDRTGVFGEQFF.